Each of the 16 T cell receptor beta chains below was sequenced from the same sample in a study of T cell repertoires in cytomegalovirus infection. TCRdb recomputed calls from the reads with MiXCR, one row per CDR3 protein. This sample carries around 430,000 distinct CDR3 sequences, about 39% of them seen once, and the ten largest clones take roughly two fifths. The antigens these receptors bind are not known. The specimen was cultured PBMCs, collected from culture after CMV antigen stimulation. The receptors were sampled from a human donor in good health (CMV status not recorded). Some clones in this sample may be carry-over from other donors' samples.

The chain links TRBV19 to TRBJ2-1, with D maybe TRBD2 (5 bases). CDR3 size: 14 residues. CDR1 and CDR2 from the germline V gene are LNHDA and SQIVND (reference sequence). V shed 6 bases and J shed 2 bases, with 11 bases lying between them. CDR3 protein: CASRRESAYNEQFF. In nucleotides, the CDR3 is TGTGCCAGTAGACGGGAAAGCGCCTACAATGAGCAGTTCTTC.

Many counts were recorded for this clonotype. The V gene is TRBV7-2, the J gene TRBJ1-1, with D unclear. V lost 3 bases, J lost 3 bases, and 2 bases lay in between. Germline V CDR1 and CDR2: SGHTA, FQGNSA. The CDR3 runs to 11 residues. The DNA of the CDR3 is TGTGCCAGCAGCTTGTACACTGAAGCTTTCTTT. Its protein product is CASSLYTEAFF.

The chain has TRBV11-1 and TRBJ2-1, with TRBD1 as a possible D gene (6 bases). CDR1 is SGHAT and CDR2 is FQDESV in the germline V gene (reference sequence). The length of the CDR3 is 15 residues. The V gene lost 7 bases and the J gene lost 5 bases, with 18 bases spanning the gap. The CDR3 DNA follows: TGTGCCAGCATCCGAGAGGTGGGGGCCCACAATGAGCAGTTCTTC. Protein product: CASIREVGAHNEQFF.

In this sample, this clonotype turned up once. The chain joins TRBV29-1 to TRBJ2-1; D is perhaps TRBD1 (7 bases). The CDR3 length is 15 residues. In germline, CDR1 is SQVTM, CDR2 ANQGSEA. Deletions cut 0 bases from V and 10 bases from J, with 19 bases between. The DNA of the CDR3 is TGCAGCGTTGAAGATCGAGGACAGGAGGGTTTCGAGCAGTTCTTC. Its protein is CSVEDRGQEGFEQFF.

This sequence joins TRBV11-2 and TRBJ2-7; 7 bases match TRBD1. V trimming: 1 base; J trimming: 0 bases; junction bases outside the gene matches: 3. This CDR3 spans 15 amino acids. Germline loops: CDR1 SGHAT, CDR2 FQNNGV. CDR3 coding DNA: TGTGCCAGCAGCTTAGGAGGGACAGTCTCCTACGAGCAGTACTTC. This sequence encodes CASSLGGTVSYEQYF.

The genes are TRBV4-1 and TRBJ1-1; D remains ambiguous. Germline V gene lookup returns CDR1 MGHRA and CDR2 YSYEKL. V gave up 2 bases and J gave up 6 bases, with 10 bases separating them. The length of the CDR3 is 13 residues. The CDR3 sequence: CASSQPRGSEAFF. In DNA form, the CDR3 reads TGCGCCAGCAGCCAACCGCGGGGTTCTGAAGCTTTCTTT.

This chain connects TRBV6-5 to TRBJ1-6; maybe TRBD1 (6 bases). Germline V lookup: CDR1 MNHEY, CDR2 SVGAGI. The CDR3 extends over 12 amino acids. The V gene lost 7 bases and the J gene lost 10 bases, with 11 bases spanning the gap. CDR3 sequence (DNA): TGTGCCAGCACGAGAGGGGGATCACCCCTCCACTTT. Translation: CASTRGGSPLHF.

This sequence joins TRBV28 and TRBJ2-3, with 13 nucleotides matching TRBD2. Germline values: CDR1 MDHEN, CDR2 SYDVKM. The CDR3 is 14 residues long. The J segment lost 7 bases and the V segment lost 6 bases, leaving 4 bases of the junction unmatched. The CDR3 sequence is CASRRTSGGYTQYF. CDR3 DNA sequence: TGTGCCAGCAGACGGACTAGCGGGGGATATACGCAGTATTTT.

The genes are TRBV7-9 and TRBJ1-3, with D possibly being TRBD1 (6 bases). This CDR3 region has 16 residues. V shed 5 bases and J shed 2 bases, with 16 bases lying between them. Germline V gene lookup returns CDR1 SEHNR and CDR2 FQNEAQ (reference sequence). The CDR3 region is CASSVPRGAAGNTIYF. The DNA for the CDR3 is TGTGCCAGCAGCGTACCTCGGGGGGCGGCTGGAAACACCATATATTTT.

This clonotype appeared a few times. The genes are TRBV18 and TRBJ1-1; D might be TRBD1 (5 bases). V was shortened by 3 bases and J by 4 bases, with 12 bases between the two germline ends. Germline V CDR1 and CDR2: KGHSH, LQKENI. There are 14 residues in the CDR3. The CDR3 here is CASSPGGRPTEAFF. CDR3 DNA: TGTGCCAGCTCACCCGGGGGGAGGCCCACTGAAGCTTTCTTT.

The chain carries TRBV14 and TRBJ2-1; D ambiguous. Germline loops: CDR1 SGHDN, CDR2 FVKESK. This CDR3 is 16 amino acids long. Trimming left V 0 bases short and J 3 bases short, with 12 bases between. CDR3 amino acids: CASSQDGIGVYNEQFF. The CDR3 nucleotides read TGTGCCAGCAGCCAAGATGGAATTGGGGTCTACAATGAGCAGTTCTTC.

This clonotype has more than one count but fewer than ten. The V gene is TRBV28, the J gene TRBJ1-1; TRBD1 might be the D (6 bases). V lost 6 bases, J lost 1 base, and 21 bases lay in between. The V gene's germline CDR1 is MDHEN and CDR2 SYDVKM. The CDR3 spans 17 residues. CDR3 nucleotide sequence: TGTGCCAGCAGGTCCGGGGGCTGGGGGAAAGCGAACACTGAAGCTTTCTTT. Residues: CASRSGGWGKANTEAFF.

This chain uses TRBV7-2 with TRBJ2-7, with 7 bases aligning to TRBD2. The CDR3 sequence is 16 residues long. Germline values: CDR1 SGHTA, CDR2 FQGNSA. The V segment lost 5 bases and the J segment 0 bases; nucleotides outside the gene matches: 10. The CDR3 DNA sequence: TGTGCCAGCAGCCCCTCCAGGACTAGTGTCTCCTACGAGCAGTACTTC. Protein product: CASSPSRTSVSYEQYF.

This clonotype was picked up a small number of times. The CDR3 is CASRGPNTEAFF. The CDR3 DNA reads as TGTGCCTCCAGGGGCCCAAACACTGAAGCTTTCTTT. V is TRBV7-6 and J is TRBJ1-1; a possible D gene is TRBD1 (6 bases). The CDR3 length is 12 residues. The V end was cut by 11 bases, the J end by 2 bases, with 12 bases between. From germline, CDR1 is SGHVS and CDR2 FNYEAQ.

DNA of the CDR3: TGTGCCTGGAGTACCCCCGGGACTAGCGGGAGCTACGAGCAGTACTTC. Its translation is CAWSTPGTSGSYEQYF. The V and J genes are TRBV30 and TRBJ2-7, with 14 bases that match TRBD2. CDR1 and CDR2 (germline): GTSNPN, SVGIG (reference sequence). The CDR3 totals 16 residues. The junction had 6 bases not matched to a gene; V was cut back by 2 bases and J by 3 bases.

The chain couples TRBV7-6 to TRBJ1-5; a possible D gene is TRBD1 (5 bases). V gave up 5 bases and J gave up 3 bases, with 11 bases separating them. Germline lookup yields CDR1 SGHVS and CDR2 FNYEAQ. The CDR3 loop spans 14 amino acids. The CDR3 coding sequence is TGTGCCAGCAGCCGAGACAGTGACAATCAGCCCCAGCATTTT. Residues: CASSRDSDNQPQHF.